The rows below give T cell receptor beta chains drawn from one sample of a study of blood T cell repertoires in COVID-19. Using immunoSEQ multiplex PCR, the repertoire was profiled, and TCRdb retains in-frame clones only, with some absent. The sample records 150,000 to 200,000 clones, over 75% being singletons. The sequencing sample was made of peripheral blood. The receptors come from a man between 60 and 70 years old with active or convalescent COVID-19. Each CDR3 is given with its conserved first and last residue. The D gene is left open where the match is weak. Expanded clones are given a class, and other clones once, few, many or no size at all.

>TRBV5-6|-|TRBJ2-5|-
TGTGCCAGCAGCTCAAGACAGCAAGAGACCCAGTACTTC
CASSSRQQETQYF
>TRBV9|TRBD2|TRBJ2-5|once
TGTGCCAGCAGCGCCAGCGGGGGGAATGTGGAGACCCAGTACTTC
CASSASGGNVETQYF
>TRBV2|-|TRBJ1-3|few
TGTGCCAGCAGTATCCCGGGGAACACCATATATTTT
CASSIPGNTIYF
>TRBV29-1|TRBD2|TRBJ2-3|once
TGCAGCGTAGGACTAGCGGGGAAAACAATACTCACAGATACGCAGTATTTT
CSVGLAGKTILTDTQYF
>TRBV24-1|TRBD1|TRBJ2-3|-
TGTGCCACCAGTGCGGGGACAGGGTTTCCAGATACGCAGTATTTT
CATSAGTGFPDTQYF
>TRBV6-6|TRBD1|TRBJ1-1|-
TGTGCCAGCAGTTACGGTCAGGGGGCCCCCCCTCTGATCGCTTTCTTT
CASSYGQGAPPLIAFF
>TRBV15|TRBD2|TRBJ2-7|-
TGTGCCACCAGCACAATAGCGGGAGCAGATTACGAGCAGTACTTC
CATSTIAGADYEQYF
>TRBV5-4|-|TRBJ1-5|few
TGTGCCAGCAGCAGAGATGGGGGGTGGAATCAGCCCCAGCATTTT
CASSRDGGWNQPQHF
>TRBV18|TRBD1|TRBJ2-7|once
TGTGCCAGCTCACCCCGGACAGGGGTTTACGAGCAGTACTTC
CASSPRTGVYEQYF
>TRBV19|-|TRBJ2-6|-
TGTGCCAGTAGCGCCGGTTACTCTGGGGCCAACGTCCTGACTTTC
CASSAGYSGANVLTF
>TRBV19|-|TRBJ1-1|few
TGTGCCAGACTCCCCCAGGCACACCGGAACACTGAAGCTTTCTTT
CARLPQAHRNTEAFF
>TRBV12-3/TRBV12-4|TRBD1|TRBJ1-3|-
TGTGCCAGCAGTTCGGGACAGGGAAACACCATATATTTT
CASSSGQGNTIYF
>TRBV5-1|-|TRBJ1-3|-
TGCGCCAGCAGCTTGAACGCGGACTCTGGAAACACCATATATTTT
CASSLNADSGNTIYF
>TRBV6-5|-|TRBJ1-1|few
TGTGCCAGCAGATCTGGTTGGGGGGGCAATACTGAAGCTTTCTTT
CASRSGWGGNTEAFF
>TRBV5-4|TRBD2|TRBJ2-7|once
TGTGCCAGCAGCTTGGAAAGCGGGGGGGCCAGCTACGAGCAGTACTTC
CASSLESGGASYEQYF
>TRBV6-5|-|TRBJ2-7|-
TGTGCCAGCAGTCAACTCCGGGGGACCCGGGGGGAGCAGTACTTC
CASSQLRGTRGEQYF
>TRBV28|TRBD1|TRBJ2-7|-
TGTGCCAGCAGCACTCCCGCAGGAGGGCGGGGACAGGACGAGCAGTACTTC
CASSTPAGGRGQDEQYF
>TRBV24-1|-|TRBJ2-6|-
TGTGCCACCAGCCGCTCTGGGGCCAACGTCCTGACTTTC
CATSRSGANVLTF
>TRBV5-1|-|TRBJ1-1|-
TGCGCCAGCAGCTTGGTTCCGGCGGACACTGAAGCTTTCTTT
CASSLVPADTEAFF
>TRBV12-5|TRBD1|TRBJ1-5|-
TGTGCTAGTGCCCCACCGGGACAGGGTTCAGATCAGCCCCAGCATTTT
CASAPPGQGSDQPQHF
>TRBV5-1|-|TRBJ2-2|-
TGCGCCAGCAGCTTGCTCGGAGGTGGGGACACCGGGGAGCTGTTTTTT
CASSLLGGGDTGELFF
>TRBV5-1|TRBD1|TRBJ1-2|-
TGCGCCAGCAGCTTGGACAGGGGGGGCTATGGCTACACCTTC
CASSLDRGGYGYTF
>TRBV5-1|TRBD1|TRBJ1-1|-
TGCGCCAGCAGCTTGGAGGGGACAGGGGGCAGAAAGAACACTGAAGCTTTCTTT
CASSLEGTGGRKNTEAFF
>TRBV6-5|-|TRBJ2-7|-
TGTGCCAGCAGATCCACAGCCCTTTTTTGGTACTTC
CASRSTALFWYF
>TRBV29-1|TRBD2|TRBJ2-3|-
TGCAGCGTTGTTCTCGGGAGGGCCCCGGATACGCAGTATTTT
CSVVLGRAPDTQYF
>TRBV6-5|TRBD1|TRBJ2-3|-
TGTGCCAGCAGAAGGGACAGCCCTAGCACAGATACGCAGTATTTT
CASRRDSPSTDTQYF
>TRBV28|TRBD1|TRBJ1-2|-
TGTGCCAGCAGTCCCCTCCGGGACAGGGGAAACTATGGCTACACCTTC
CASSPLRDRGNYGYTF
>TRBV2|-|TRBJ2-1|few
TGTGCCAGCAGTCAAGGGGAAGGGAGTGAGCAGTTCTTC
CASSQGEGSEQFF